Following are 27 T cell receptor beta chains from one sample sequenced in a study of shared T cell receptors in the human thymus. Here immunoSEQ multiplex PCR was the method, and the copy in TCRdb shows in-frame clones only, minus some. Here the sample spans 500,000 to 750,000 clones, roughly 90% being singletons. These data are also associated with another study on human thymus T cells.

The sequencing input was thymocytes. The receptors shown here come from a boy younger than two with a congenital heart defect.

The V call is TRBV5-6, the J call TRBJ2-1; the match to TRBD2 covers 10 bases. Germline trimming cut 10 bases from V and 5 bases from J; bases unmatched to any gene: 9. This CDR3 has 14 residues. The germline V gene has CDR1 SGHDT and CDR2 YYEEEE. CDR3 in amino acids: CAYSLAGEDNEQFF. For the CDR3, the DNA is TGTGCCTACTCCCTAGCGGGAGAGGACAATGAGCAGTTCTTC.

For the CDR3, the DNA is TGCGCCAGCAGCCTGGACCTTTTCGAGGGGGTTTCTCATGGCTACACCTTC. Protein sequence: CASSLDLFEGVSHGYTF. The chain carries TRBV4-1 and TRBJ1-2, with D perhaps matching TRBD1 (6 bases). V was shortened by 4 bases and J by 6 bases, with 24 bases between the two germline ends. The length of the CDR3 is 17 residues. Germline V gene lookup returns CDR1 MGHRA and CDR2 YSYEKL.

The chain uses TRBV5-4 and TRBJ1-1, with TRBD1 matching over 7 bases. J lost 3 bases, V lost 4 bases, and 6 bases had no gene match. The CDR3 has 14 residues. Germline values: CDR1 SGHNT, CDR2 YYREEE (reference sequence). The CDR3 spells CASSPYRGDTEAFF. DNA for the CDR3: TGTGCCAGCAGCCCTTACAGGGGAGACACTGAAGCTTTCTTT. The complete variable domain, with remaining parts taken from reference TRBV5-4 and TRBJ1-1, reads ETGVTQSPTHLIKTRGQQVTLRCSSQSGHNTVSWYQQALGQGPQFIFQYYREEENGRGNFPPRFSGLQFPNYSSELNVNALELDDSALYLCASSPYRGDTEAFFGQGTRLTVV.

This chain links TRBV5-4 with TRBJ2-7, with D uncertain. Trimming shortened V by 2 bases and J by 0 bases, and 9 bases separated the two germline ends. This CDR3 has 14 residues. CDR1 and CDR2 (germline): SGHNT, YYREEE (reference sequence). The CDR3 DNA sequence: TGTGCCAGCAGCTTTATAGAGGACTCCTACGAGCAGTACTTC. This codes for CASSFIEDSYEQYF. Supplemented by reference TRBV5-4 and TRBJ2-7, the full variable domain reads ETGVTQSPTHLIKTRGQQVTLRCSSQSGHNTVSWYQQALGQGPQFIFQYYREEENGRGNFPPRFSGLQFPNYSSELNVNALELDDSALYLCASSFIEDSYEQYFGPGTRLTVT.

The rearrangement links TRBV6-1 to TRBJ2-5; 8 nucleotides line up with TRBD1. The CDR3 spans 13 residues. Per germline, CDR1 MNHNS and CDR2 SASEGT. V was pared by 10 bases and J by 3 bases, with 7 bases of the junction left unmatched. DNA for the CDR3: TGTGCCACACAAACAGGGGGAGAAGAGACCCAGTACTTC. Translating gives CATQTGGEETQYF.

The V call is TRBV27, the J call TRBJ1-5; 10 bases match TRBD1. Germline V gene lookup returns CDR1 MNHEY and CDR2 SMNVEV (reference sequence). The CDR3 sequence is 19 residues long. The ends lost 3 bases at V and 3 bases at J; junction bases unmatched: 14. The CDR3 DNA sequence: TGTGCCAGCAGTTTGACAGGGGGCGCCGAAGAAAGGGACAATCAGCCCCAGCATTTT. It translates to CASSLTGGAEERDNQPQHF.

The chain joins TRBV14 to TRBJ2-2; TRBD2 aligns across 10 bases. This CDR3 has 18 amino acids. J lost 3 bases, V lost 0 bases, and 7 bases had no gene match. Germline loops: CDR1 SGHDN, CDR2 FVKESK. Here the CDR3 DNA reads TGTGCCAGCAGCCAAGATCGGCTAGCGGGAGACGACACCGGGGAGCTGTTTTTT. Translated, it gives CASSQDRLAGDDTGELFF. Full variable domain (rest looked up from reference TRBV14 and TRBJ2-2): EAGVTQFPSHSVIEKGQTVTLRCDPISGHDNLYWYRRVMGKEIKFLLHFVKESKQDESGMPNNRFLAERTGGTYSTLKVQPAELEDSGVYFCASSQDRLAGDDTGELFFGEGSRLTVL.

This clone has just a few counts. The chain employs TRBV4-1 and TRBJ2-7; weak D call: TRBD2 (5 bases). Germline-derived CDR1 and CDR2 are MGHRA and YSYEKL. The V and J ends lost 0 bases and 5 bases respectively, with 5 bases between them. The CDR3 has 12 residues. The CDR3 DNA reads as TGCGCCAGCAGCCAAGACGGGAACGAGCAGTACTTC. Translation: CASSQDGNEQYF.

CDR3 DNA: TGCAGCGTTGATGGACTAGCGGGAGGGAGCTCCTACAATGAGCAGTTCTTC. Translating it yields CSVDGLAGGSSYNEQFF. This sequence joins TRBV29-1 and TRBJ2-1; 15 nucleotides match TRBD2. V shed 3 bases, J shed 0 bases, and the junction held 3 bases outside the gene matches. CDR3 length: 17 residues. CDR1 is SQVTM and CDR2 is ANQGSEA in the germline V gene.

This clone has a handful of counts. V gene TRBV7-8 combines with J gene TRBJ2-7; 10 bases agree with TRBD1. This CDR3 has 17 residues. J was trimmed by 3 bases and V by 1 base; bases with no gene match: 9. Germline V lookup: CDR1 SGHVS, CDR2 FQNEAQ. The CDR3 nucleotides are TGTGCCAGCAGCTTAGTACGCCGGGACAGGGGCCACTACGAGCAGTACTTC. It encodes CASSLVRRDRGHYEQYF.

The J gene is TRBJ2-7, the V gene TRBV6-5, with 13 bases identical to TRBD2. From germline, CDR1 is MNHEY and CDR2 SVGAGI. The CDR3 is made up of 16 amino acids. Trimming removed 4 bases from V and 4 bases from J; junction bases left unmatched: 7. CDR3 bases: TGTGCCAGCAGTTCTCCACTAGCGGGAGGGCCATACGAGCAGTACTTC. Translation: CASSSPLAGGPYEQYF.

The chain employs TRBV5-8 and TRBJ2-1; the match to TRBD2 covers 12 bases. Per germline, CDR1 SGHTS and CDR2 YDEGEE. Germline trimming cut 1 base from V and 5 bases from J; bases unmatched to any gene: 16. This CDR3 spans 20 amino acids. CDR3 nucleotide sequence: TGTGCCAGCAGCTTGCTAACACTAGCGGGAGGTGGGGGGGTTCACAATGAGCAGTTCTTC. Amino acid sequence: CASSLLTLAGGGGVHNEQFF.

CDR3 region: CASSGGTGAMSTDTQYF. CDR3 nucleotide sequence: TGTGCCAGCAGCGGGGGGACAGGTGCAATGAGCACAGATACGCAGTATTTT. The V call is TRBV9, the J call TRBJ2-3; TRBD1 aligns across 8 bases. From germline, CDR1 is SGDLS and CDR2 YYNGEE. CDR3 length equals 17 residues. V was pared by 3 bases and J by 0 bases, with 9 bases of the junction left unmatched. Full variable domain (remainder filled in from reference TRBV9 and TRBJ2-3): DSGVTQTPKHLITATGQRVTLRCSPRSGDLSVYWYQQSLDQGLQFLIQYYNGEERAKGNILERFSAQQFPDLHSELNLSSLELGDSALYFCASSGGTGAMSTDTQYFGPGTRLTVL.

The CDR3 reads CASSIIAGPNTGELFF. The CDR3 DNA reads as TGTGCCAGTAGTATAATAGCGGGCCCGAACACCGGGGAGCTGTTTTTT. The rearrangement joins TRBV19 to TRBJ2-2; 7 positions agree with TRBD2. The germline gives CDR1 LNHDA, CDR2 SQIVND (reference sequence). With 2 bases clipped from V and 0 bases from J, the junction kept 3 bases outside the gene matches. CDR3 length equals 16 residues.

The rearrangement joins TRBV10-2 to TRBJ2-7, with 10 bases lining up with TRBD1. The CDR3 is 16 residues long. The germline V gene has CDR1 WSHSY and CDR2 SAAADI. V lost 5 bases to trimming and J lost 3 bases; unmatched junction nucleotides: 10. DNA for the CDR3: TGCGCCAGCAGTCGGACCGGGACAGGGGACCTCTACGAGCAGTACTTC. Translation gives CASSRTGTGDLYEQYF.

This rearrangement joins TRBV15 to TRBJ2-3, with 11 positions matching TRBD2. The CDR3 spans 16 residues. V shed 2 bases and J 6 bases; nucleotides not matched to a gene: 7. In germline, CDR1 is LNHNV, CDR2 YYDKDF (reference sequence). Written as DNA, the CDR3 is TGTGCCACCAGCAGACCGCGACTAGCGGGATTGGATACGCAGTATTTT. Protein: CATSRPRLAGLDTQYF.

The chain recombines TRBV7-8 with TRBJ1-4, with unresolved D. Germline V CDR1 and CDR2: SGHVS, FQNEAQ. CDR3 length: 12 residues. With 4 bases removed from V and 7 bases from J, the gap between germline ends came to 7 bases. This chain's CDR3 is CASSSRGEKLFF. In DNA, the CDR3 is TGTGCCAGCAGCTCCCGAGGTGAAAAACTGTTTTTT.

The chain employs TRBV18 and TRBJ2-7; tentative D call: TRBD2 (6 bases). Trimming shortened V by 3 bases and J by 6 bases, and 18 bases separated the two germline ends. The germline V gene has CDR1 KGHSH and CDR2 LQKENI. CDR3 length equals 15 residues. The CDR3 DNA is TGTGCCAGCTCACCCCTGACGGGAGCCCGCCTCGAGCAGTACTTC. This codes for CASSPLTGARLEQYF. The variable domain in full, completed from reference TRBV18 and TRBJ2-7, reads NAGVMQNPRHLVRRRGQEARLRCSPMKGHSHVYWYRQLPEEGLKFMVYLQKENIIDESGMPKERFSAEFPKEGPSILRIQQVVRGDSAAYFCASSPLTGARLEQYFGPGTRLTVT.

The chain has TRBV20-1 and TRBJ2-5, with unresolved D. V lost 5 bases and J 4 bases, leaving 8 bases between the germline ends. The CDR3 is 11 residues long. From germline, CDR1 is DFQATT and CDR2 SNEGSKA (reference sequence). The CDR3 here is CSAGGGETQYF. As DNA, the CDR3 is TGCAGTGCTGGCGGCGGAGAGACCCAGTACTTC.

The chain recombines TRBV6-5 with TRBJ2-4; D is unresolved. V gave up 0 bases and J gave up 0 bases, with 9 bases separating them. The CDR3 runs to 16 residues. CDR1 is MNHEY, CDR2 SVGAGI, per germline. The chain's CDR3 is CASSYSGGLAKNIQYF. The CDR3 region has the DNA TGTGCCAGCAGTTACTCCGGCGGATTAGCCAAAAACATTCAGTACTTC.

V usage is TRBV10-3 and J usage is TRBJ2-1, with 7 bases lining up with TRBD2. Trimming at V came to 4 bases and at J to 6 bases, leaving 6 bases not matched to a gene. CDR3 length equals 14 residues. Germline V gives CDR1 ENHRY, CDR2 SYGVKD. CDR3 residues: CAISGTRVGNEQFF. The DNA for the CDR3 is TGTGCCATCAGTGGGACTAGGGTAGGCAATGAGCAGTTCTTC.

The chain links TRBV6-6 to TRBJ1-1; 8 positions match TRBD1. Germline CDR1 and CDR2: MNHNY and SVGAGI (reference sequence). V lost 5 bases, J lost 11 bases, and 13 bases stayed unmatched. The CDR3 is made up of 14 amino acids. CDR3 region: CASSPCIRGRGAFF. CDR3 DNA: TGTGCCAGCAGTCCTTGTATCAGGGGGCGCGGGGCTTTCTTT.

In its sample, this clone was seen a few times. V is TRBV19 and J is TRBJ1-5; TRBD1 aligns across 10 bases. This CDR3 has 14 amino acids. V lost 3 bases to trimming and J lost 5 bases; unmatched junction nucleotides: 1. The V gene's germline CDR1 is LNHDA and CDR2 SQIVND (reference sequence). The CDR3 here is CASSIGTGDQPQHF. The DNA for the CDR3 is TGTGCCAGTAGTATTGGGACAGGGGATCAGCCCCAGCATTTT.

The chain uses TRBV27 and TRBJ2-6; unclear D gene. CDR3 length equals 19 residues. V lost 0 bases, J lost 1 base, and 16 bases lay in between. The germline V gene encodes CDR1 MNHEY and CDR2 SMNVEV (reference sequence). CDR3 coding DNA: TGTGCCAGCAGTTTATCCACAGTGTTGACGCGTTCTGGGGCCAACGTCCTGACTTTC. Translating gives CASSLSTVLTRSGANVLTF.

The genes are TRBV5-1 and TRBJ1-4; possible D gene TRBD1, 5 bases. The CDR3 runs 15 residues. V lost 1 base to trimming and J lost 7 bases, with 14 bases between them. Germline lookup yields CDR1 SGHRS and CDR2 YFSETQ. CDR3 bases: TGCGCCAGCAGCTTGATGGGGGGAAATGGTGAAAAACTGTTTTTT. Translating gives CASSLMGGNGEKLFF.

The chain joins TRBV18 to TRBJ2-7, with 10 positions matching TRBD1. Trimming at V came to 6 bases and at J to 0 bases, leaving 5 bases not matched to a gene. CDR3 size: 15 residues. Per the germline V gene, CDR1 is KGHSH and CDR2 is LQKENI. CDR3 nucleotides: TGTGCCAGCTCGGGTGGACAGGGGGACTCCTACGAGCAGTACTTC. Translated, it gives CASSGGQGDSYEQYF.

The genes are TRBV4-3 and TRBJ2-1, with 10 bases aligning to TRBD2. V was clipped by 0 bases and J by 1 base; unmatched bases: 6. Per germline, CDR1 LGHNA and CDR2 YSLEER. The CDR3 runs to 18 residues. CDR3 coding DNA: TGCGCCAGCAGCCAAGATGGAAAGCGGGAGGGTTCCTACAATGAGCAGTTCTTC. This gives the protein CASSQDGKREGSYNEQFF.